This T cell receptor beta chain was documented in a study of CD8+ T cells in alopecia areata. About the study: Those patients who were treated received oral tofacitinib, which was given at 5 to 10 mg twice daily for moderate-to-severe alopecia areata.

Peripheral blood samples and lesional scalp punch biopsies were obtained from alopecia areata patients. RNA extraction and reverse transcription yielded cDNA as sequencing template. Method: immunoSEQ multiplex PCR; TCRdb's copy keeps in-frame clones and lacks some. The table includes 75,000 to 100,000 clones, approximately 42% detected once. This sequence originates from a human donor with alopecia areata. Source material: CD4+ T cells sorted from blood.

The CDR3 here is CAWILREASEQYF. CDR3 coding DNA: TGTGCCTGGATCTTGCGGGAGGCTTCCGAGCAGTACTTC. V and J are TRBV30 and TRBJ2-7, with 8 bases lining up with TRBD2. The junction had 8 bases not matched to a gene; V was cut back by 4 bases and J by 6 bases. The CDR3 loop spans 13 amino acids. Germline loops: CDR1 GTSNPN, CDR2 SVGIG (reference sequence).